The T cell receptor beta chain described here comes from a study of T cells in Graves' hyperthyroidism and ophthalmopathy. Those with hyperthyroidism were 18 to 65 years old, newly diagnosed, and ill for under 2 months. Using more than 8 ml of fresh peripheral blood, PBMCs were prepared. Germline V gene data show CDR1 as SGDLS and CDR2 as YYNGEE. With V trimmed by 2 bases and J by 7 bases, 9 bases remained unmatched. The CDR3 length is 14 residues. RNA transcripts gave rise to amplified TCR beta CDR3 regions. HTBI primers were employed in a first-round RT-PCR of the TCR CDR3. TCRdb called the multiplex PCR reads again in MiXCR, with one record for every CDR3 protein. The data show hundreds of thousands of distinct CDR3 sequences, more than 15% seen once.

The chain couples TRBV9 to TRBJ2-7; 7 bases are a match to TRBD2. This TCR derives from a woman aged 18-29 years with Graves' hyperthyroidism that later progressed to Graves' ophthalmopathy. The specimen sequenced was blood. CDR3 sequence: CASSVDPGGWEQYF. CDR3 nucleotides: TGTGCCAGCAGCGTGGATCCGGGGGGATGGGAGCAGTACTTC. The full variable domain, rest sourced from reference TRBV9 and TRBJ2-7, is DSGVTQTPKHLITATGQRVTLRCSPRSGDLSVYWYQQSLDQGLQFLIQYYNGEERAKGNILERFSAQQFPDLHSELNLSSLELGDSALYFCASSVDPGGWEQYFGPGTRLTVT.